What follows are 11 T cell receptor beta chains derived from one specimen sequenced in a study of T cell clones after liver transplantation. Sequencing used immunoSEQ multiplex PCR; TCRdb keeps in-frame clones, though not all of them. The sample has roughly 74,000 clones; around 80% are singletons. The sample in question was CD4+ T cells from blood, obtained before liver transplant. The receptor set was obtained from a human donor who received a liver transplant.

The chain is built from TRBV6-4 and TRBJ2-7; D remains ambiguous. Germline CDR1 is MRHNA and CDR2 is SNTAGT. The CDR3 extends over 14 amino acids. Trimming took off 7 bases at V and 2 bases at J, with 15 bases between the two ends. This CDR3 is CASTPRVPPYEQYF. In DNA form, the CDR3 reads TGTGCCAGCACCCCCCGGGTCCCCCCCTACGAGCAGTACTTC.

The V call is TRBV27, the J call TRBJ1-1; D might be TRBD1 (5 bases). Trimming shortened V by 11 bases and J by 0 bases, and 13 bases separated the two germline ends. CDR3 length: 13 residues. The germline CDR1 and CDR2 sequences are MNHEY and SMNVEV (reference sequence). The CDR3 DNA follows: TGTGCCTCCAAAATGACAGTGAACACTGAAGCTTTCTTT. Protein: CASKMTVNTEAFF.

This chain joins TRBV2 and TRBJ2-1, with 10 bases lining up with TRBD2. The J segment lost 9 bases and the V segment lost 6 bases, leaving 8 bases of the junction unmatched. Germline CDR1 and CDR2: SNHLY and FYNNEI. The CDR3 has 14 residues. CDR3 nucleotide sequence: TGTGCCAGCAGAGTGGGGGCTAGCGGGGGTGAGCAGTTCTTC. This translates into CASRVGASGGEQFF.

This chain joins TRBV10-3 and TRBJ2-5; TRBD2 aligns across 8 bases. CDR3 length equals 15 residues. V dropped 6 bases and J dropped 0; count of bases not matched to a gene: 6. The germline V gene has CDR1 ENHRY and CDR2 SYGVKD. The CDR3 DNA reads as TGTGCCATCAGGGCCTCGGGGGGGGACCAAGAGACCCAGTACTTC. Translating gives CAIRASGGDQETQYF.

CDR3 region: CASSGRAGVTDTQYF. In DNA, the CDR3 is TGTGCCAGCAGTGGAAGAGCGGGTGTCACAGATACGCAGTATTTT. This rearrangement joins TRBV2 to TRBJ2-3; D possibly corresponds to TRBD2 (6 bases). The CDR3 loop spans 15 amino acids. The ends were cut back, 4 bases at V and 2 bases at J, with 13 bases in the middle. Germline-derived CDR1 and CDR2 are SNHLY and FYNNEI.

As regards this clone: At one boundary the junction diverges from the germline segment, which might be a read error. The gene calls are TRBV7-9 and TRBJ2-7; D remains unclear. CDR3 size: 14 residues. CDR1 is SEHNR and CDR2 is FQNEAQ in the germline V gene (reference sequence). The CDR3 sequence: CASTLEIGAYEQYF. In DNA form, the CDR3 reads TGTGCCAGCACCTTAGAGATAGGAGCCTACGAGCAGTACTTC.

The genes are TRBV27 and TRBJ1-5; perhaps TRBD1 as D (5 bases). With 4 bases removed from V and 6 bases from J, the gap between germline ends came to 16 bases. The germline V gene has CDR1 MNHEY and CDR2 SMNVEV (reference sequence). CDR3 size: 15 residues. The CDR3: CASSWGVPRSQPQHF. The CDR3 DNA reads TGTGCCAGCAGTTGGGGGGTCCCAAGGAGTCAGCCCCAGCATTTT.

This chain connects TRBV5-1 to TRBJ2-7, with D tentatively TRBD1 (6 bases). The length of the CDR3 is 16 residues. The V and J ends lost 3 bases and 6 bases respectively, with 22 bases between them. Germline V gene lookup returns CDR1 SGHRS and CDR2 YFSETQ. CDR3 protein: CASSYAATGRGSEQYF. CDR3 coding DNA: TGCGCCAGCAGCTACGCCGCGACAGGCCGCGGTAGCGAGCAGTACTTC.

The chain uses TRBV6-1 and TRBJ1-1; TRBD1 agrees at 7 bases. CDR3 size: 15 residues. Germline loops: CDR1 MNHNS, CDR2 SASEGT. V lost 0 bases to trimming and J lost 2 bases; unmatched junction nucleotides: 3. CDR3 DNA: TGTGCCAGCAGTGAAGCGCAGGGGGTTAACACTGAAGCTTTCTTT. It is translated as CASSEAQGVNTEAFF.

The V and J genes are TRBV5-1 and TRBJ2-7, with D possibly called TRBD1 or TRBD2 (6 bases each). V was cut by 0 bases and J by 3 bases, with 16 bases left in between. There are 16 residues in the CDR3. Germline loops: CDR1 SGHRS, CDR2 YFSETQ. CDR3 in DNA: TGCGCCAGCAGCTTGGCCCCTGGGGGGCCCGTCTACGAGCAGTACTTC. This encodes CASSLAPGGPVYEQYF.

In DNA, the CDR3 is TGCGCCAGCAGCCCGGACAGGGTGAACACTGAAGCTTTCTTT. Protein product: CASSPDRVNTEAFF. The J gene is TRBJ1-1, the V gene TRBV5-1; 8 bases line up with TRBD1. Germline V lookup: CDR1 SGHRS, CDR2 YFSETQ. The CDR3 contains 14 residues. V lost 4 bases to trimming and J lost 0 bases; unmatched junction nucleotides: 2.